The clone carrying this T cell receptor beta chain was picked up many times. The antigen remains unidentified. With 4 bases clipped from V and 0 bases from J, the junction kept 2 bases outside the gene matches. CDR3 size: 14 residues. Germline V gene data show CDR1 as MNHEY and CDR2 as SMNVEV (reference sequence). The data stem from a study of T-cell reconstitution after alpha-beta-depleted transplantation in children. Study conclusions and caveats: In patients about two months after transplant, alpha-beta T cells reportedly arose from several hundred expanded graft clones. Day-60 TCRbeta diversity that was high in some patients was derived from surviving recipient T cells and thymic progenitors.

Preparation of the TCRbeta library involved a method that used unique molecular identifiers. TCRdb processed the PCR reads anew with MiXCR; each CDR3 protein has one entry. The sample contains around 50,000 distinct CDR3 sequences, around 56% of which appear only once. The chain couples TRBV27 to TRBJ2-5, with TRBD2 matching 7 bases. This sequence was found in a boy under two years old with SCID, due to receive a stem cell transplant. The specimen comprised peripheral blood, sampled before TCRalphabeta/CD19-depleted stem cell transplant. The CDR3 is CASSWGGNQETQYF. CDR3 sequence (DNA): TGTGCCAGCAGTTGGGGGGGGAACCAAGAGACCCAGTACTTC.